These T cell receptor beta chains were read from a single sample in a study of T cell responses to AZD1222 COVID-19 vaccine. TCRdb's copy holds only in-frame clones and misses some; the assay was immunoSEQ multiplex PCR. The table includes 150,000 or so clones, roughly 90% detected once. The input for sequencing was peripheral blood, taken on day 0 of AZD1222 vaccination. These receptors all stem from an adult in good health. Each CDR3 is given with its conserved first and last residue. D genes are given only for firm matches. Clone size, where shown, is once, few, many, or a class for clones that have expanded.

TRBV30	.	TRBJ2-1	.	TGTGCCTGGAGTCCTTCCCCCTGGGATGAGCAGTTCTTC	CAWSPSPWDEQFF
TRBV15	.	TRBJ2-7	.	TGTGCCACCAGCAAGACATCCTCCTACGAGCAGTACTTC	CATSKTSSYEQYF
TRBV1	.	TRBJ2-1	few	TGCACCAGCAGCCCTCGGATGGCGGGGAGATCCTACAATGAGCAGTTCTTC	CTSSPRMAGRSYNEQFF
TRBV4-3	.	TRBJ1-6	.	TGCGCCAGCAGCCCCTCTCGGGAGTCACCCCTCCACTTT	CASSPSRESPLHF
TRBV12-2	.	TRBJ2-4	.	TGTGCAAGTCGCTTAGCGAGAGGGACTAGTTGTTACATTCAGTACTTC	CASRLARGTSCYIQYF
TRBV7-9	TRBD1	TRBJ1-1	.	TGTGCCAGCAGCTCTCGACAGGGGGCGGAAGCTTTCTTT	CASSSRQGAEAFF
TRBV18	.	TRBJ1-2	.	TGTGCCAGCTCACCTCTTCCGGACGCCCAAGGTGGCTACACCTTC	CASSPLPDAQGGYTF
TRBV7-9	TRBD1	TRBJ1-2	.	TGTGCCAGCGGGGACAGCGGACATAACTCCTATGGCTACACCTTC	CASGDSGHNSYGYTF
TRBV11-3	.	TRBJ1-1	.	TGTGCCAGCAGCTTGGATCAGAACACTGAAGCTTTCTTT	CASSLDQNTEAFF
TRBV10-1	.	TRBJ2-5	.	TGCGCCAGCAGTGAGTCCAGGAGTTGTCAGCAAGAGACCCAGTACTTC	CASSESRSCQQETQYF
TRBV5-4	.	TRBJ2-7	few	TGTGCCAGCAGCTTGGGGGCTAAGGGCTACGAGCAGTACTTC	CASSLGAKGYEQYF
TRBV28	.	TRBJ1-4	.	TGTGCCAGCAGTCTCGTAACCACAACTAATGAAAAACTGTTTTTT	CASSLVTTTNEKLFF
TRBV7-9	.	TRBJ1-1	.	TGTGCCAGCAGCTTAGTTGCGGGGGATACTGAAGCTTTCTTT	CASSLVAGDTEAFF
TRBV11-2	.	TRBJ1-6	.	TGTGCCAGCACCTCTACATCCGCCTATAATTCACCCCTCCACTTT	CASTSTSAYNSPLHF
TRBV29-1	.	TRBJ1-5	.	TGCAGCGTTGAACTGAATGCAGGGGACGGGGCCCAGCATTTT	CSVELNAGDGAQHF
TRBV4-1	.	TRBJ2-7	.	TGCGCCAGCAGTTCCCATGAGGGACTTCTCGCCTACGAGCAGTACTTC	CASSSHEGLLAYEQYF
TRBV18	.	TRBJ2-7	.	TGTGCCAGCTCACCCTCGATTACCGGGCCCGACGAGCAGTACTTC	CASSPSITGPDEQYF
TRBV6-5	.	TRBJ1-2	.	TGTGCCAGCAGTCGCCCACGGGCGGGCTACACCTTC	CASSRPRAGYTF
TRBV6-5	TRBD2	TRBJ2-7	.	TGTGCCAGCAGTTACCCCTCGGGGGGGGCCTACGAGCAGTACTTC	CASSYPSGGAYEQYF
TRBV5-1	.	TRBJ2-5	.	TGCGCCAGCAGCTTGTTGGGACAAGAGACCCAGTACTTC	CASSLLGQETQYF
TRBV11-2	.	TRBJ1-1	.	TGTGCCAGCAGCCCCCAGGGGACTGAAGCTTTCTTT	CASSPQGTEAFF
TRBV5-1	TRBD1	TRBJ2-5	.	TGCGCCAGCAGCTTGCAGGGGGTTAGCGAAGAGACCCAGTACTTC	CASSLQGVSEETQYF